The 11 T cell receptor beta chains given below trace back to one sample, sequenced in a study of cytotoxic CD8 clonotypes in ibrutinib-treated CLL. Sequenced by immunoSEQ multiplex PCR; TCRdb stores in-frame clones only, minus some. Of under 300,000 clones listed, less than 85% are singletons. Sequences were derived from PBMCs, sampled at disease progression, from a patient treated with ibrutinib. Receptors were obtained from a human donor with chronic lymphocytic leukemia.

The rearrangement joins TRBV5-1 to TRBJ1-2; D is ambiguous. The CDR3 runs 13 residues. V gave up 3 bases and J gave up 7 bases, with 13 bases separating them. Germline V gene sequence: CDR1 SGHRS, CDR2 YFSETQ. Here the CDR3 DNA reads TGCGCCAGCAGCTCCCGTTTGTCAGGTGGCTACACCTTC. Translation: CASSSRLSGGYTF.

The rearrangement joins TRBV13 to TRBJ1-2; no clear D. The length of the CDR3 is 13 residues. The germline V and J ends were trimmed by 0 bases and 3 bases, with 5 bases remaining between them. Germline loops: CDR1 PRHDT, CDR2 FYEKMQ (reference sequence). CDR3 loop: CASSLGGYYGYTF. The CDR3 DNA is TGTGCCAGCAGCTTAGGAGGGTACTATGGCTACACCTTC.

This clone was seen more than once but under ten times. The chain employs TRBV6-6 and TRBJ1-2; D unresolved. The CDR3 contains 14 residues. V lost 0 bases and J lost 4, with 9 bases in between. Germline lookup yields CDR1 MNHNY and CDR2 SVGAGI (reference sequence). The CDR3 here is CASSYSGSSYGYTF. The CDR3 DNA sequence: TGTGCCAGCAGTTACTCAGGGTCGAGCTATGGCTACACCTTC.

CDR3 sequence reads: CATSEGRTGNTGELFF. CDR3 DNA: TGTGCCACCAGCGAGGGCAGGACAGGGAACACCGGGGAGCTGTTTTTT. This chain connects TRBV15 to TRBJ2-2, with 7 bases identical to TRBD1. The junction had 7 bases not matched to a gene; V was cut back by 5 bases and J by 1 base. There are 16 residues in the CDR3. Germline V gene sequence: CDR1 LNHNV, CDR2 YYDKDF (reference sequence).

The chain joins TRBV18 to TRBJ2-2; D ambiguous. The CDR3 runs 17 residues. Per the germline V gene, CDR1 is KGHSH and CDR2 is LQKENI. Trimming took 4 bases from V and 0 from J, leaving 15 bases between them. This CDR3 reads CASSLHQPGANTGELFF. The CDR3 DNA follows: TGTGCCAGCTCACTACATCAGCCAGGAGCGAACACCGGGGAGCTGTTTTTT.

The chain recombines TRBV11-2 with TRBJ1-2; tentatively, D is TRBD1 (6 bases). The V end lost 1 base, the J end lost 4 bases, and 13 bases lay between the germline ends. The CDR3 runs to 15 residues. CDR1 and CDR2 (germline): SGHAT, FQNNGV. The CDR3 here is CASSLGRGDRYGYTF. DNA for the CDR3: TGTGCCAGCAGCTTAGGCAGGGGCGATCGCTATGGCTACACCTTC.

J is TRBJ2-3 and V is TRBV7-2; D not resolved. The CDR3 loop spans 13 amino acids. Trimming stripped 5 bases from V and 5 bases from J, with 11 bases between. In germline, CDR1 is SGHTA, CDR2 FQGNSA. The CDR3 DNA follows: TGTGCCAGCAGCGTGGCTCTATTAGATACGCAGTATTTT. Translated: CASSVALLDTQYF.

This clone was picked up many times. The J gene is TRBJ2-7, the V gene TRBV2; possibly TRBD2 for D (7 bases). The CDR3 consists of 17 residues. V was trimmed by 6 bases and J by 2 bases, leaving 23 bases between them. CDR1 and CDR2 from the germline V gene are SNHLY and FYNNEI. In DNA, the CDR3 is TGTGCCAGCAGGAGGGGGGTGATGGCTAGCGGACCCTACGAGCAGTACTTC. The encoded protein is CASRRGVMASGPYEQYF.

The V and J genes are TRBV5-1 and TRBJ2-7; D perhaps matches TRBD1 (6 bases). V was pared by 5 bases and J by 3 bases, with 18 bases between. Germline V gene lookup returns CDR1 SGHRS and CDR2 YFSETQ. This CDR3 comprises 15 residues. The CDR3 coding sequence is TGCGCCAGCAGGTCTCAGGGGAGATTTCTCTACGAGCAGTACTTC. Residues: CASRSQGRFLYEQYF.

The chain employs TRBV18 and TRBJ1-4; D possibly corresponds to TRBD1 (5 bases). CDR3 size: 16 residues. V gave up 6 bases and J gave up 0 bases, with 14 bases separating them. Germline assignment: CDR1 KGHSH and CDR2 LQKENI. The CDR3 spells CASSPVAGATNEKLFF. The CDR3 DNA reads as TGTGCCAGCTCCCCAGTCGCGGGGGCAACTAATGAAAAACTGTTTTTT.

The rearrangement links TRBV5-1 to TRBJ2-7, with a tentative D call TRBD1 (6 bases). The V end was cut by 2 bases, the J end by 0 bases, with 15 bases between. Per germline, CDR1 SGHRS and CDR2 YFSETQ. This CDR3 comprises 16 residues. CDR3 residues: CASSFQGTLSSYEQYF. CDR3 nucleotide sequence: TGCGCCAGCAGCTTCCAGGGGACCCTTAGCTCCTACGAGCAGTACTTC. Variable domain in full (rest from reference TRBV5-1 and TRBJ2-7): KAGVTQTPRYLIKTRGQQVTLSCSPISGHRSVSWYQQTPGQGLQFLFEYFSETQRNKGNFPGRFSGRQFSNSRSEMNVSTLELGDSALYLCASSFQGTLSSYEQYFGPGTRLTVT.